One and the same sample provided the 30 T cell receptor beta chains below, sequenced in a study of T-cell reconstitution after alpha-beta-depleted transplantation in children. Study-wide points: Newly made T cells mostly supplied T-cell counts and diversity one year after transplant.

Unique molecular identifiers were built into the TCRbeta library. One entry per CDR3 protein, called by TCRdb with MiXCR from the PCR reads. The sample shows about 300,000 distinct CDR3 sequences, roughly 7.8% of them seen only once. No antigen is known for these receptors. Material: peripheral blood, obtained 360 days after TCRalphabeta/CD19-depleted stem cell transplant. The source is a female patient aged 2-9 years who had a stem cell transplant for Fanconi anemia, so the T cells may come from the graft donor.

The rearrangement uses TRBV3-1 and TRBJ2-3; 8 nucleotides agree with TRBD1. Trimming at V came to 6 bases and at J to 2 bases, leaving 13 bases not matched to a gene. Germline lookup yields CDR1 LGHDT and CDR2 YNNKEL (reference sequence). The CDR3 has 17 residues. In nucleotides, the CDR3 is TGTGCCAGCAGTGGGGCGGGGTGGGACAGGCACACAGATACGCAGTATTTT. It is translated as CASSGAGWDRHTDTQYF.

This clonotype was detected many times. The gene calls are TRBV6-5 and TRBJ2-4; 10 bases are a match to TRBD1. CDR3 length: 19 residues. In germline, CDR1 is MNHEY, CDR2 SVGAGI. The V segment lost 2 bases and the J segment 0 bases; nucleotides outside the gene matches: 10. The CDR3 reads CASSYLGQGVTLAKNIQYF. CDR3 sequence (DNA): TGTGCCAGCAGTTACCTCGGACAGGGGGTCACTTTAGCCAAAAACATTCAGTACTTC.

The table lists this clonotype with a few counts. The chain couples TRBV4-1 to TRBJ2-3, with D possibly TRBD2 on 5 matching bases. Germline CDR1 reads MGHRA; CDR2 reads YSYEKL. V was pared by 7 bases and J by 4 bases, with 15 bases between. The CDR3 is 14 amino acids. CDR3 sequence reads: CASNLRSGADTQYF. Here the CDR3 DNA reads TGCGCCAGCAACCTCCGGTCCGGGGCAGATACGCAGTATTTT.

A remark on this clonotype: This may arise from a read error, as a much more abundant clone is one base away. V usage is TRBV28 and J usage is TRBJ1-1; unclear D gene. The germline gives CDR1 MDHEN, CDR2 SYDVKM. The CDR3 is 12 amino acids. CDR3 DNA: TGTGCCACCAGAGACCTTAACACTGAAGTTTTCTTT. Protein: CATRDLNTEVFF.

This clonotype has a handful of counts. The chain combines TRBV7-9 with TRBJ1-1, with 7 positions matching TRBD1. J lost 8 bases, V lost 6 bases, and 9 bases had no gene match. This CDR3 comprises 13 residues. Germline CDR1 SEHNR, CDR2 FQNEAQ (reference sequence). The CDR3 reads CASRDREDFEAFF. The CDR3 DNA follows: TGTGCCAGCAGAGACAGGGAGGATTTCGAAGCTTTCTTT.

The table lists this clonotype with many counts. The gene calls are TRBV7-8 and TRBJ2-2; D not resolved. The CDR3 consists of 14 residues. The ends were cut back, 2 bases at V and 4 bases at J, with 8 bases in the middle. Per germline, CDR1 SGHVS and CDR2 FQNEAQ. CDR3: CASSLIGGTGELFF. Here the CDR3 DNA reads TGTGCCAGCAGCTTAATAGGCGGCACCGGGGAGCTGTTTTTT.

This clonotype was observed at least ten times. V and J are TRBV7-3 and TRBJ2-7; 9 bases agree with TRBD1. The CDR3 sequence is 14 residues long. The V gene's germline CDR1 is SGHTA and CDR2 FQGTGA. After removal of 1 base from V and 6 bases from J, the junction contained 4 bases not matched to a gene. CDR3 nucleotides: TGTGCCAGCAGCTTAAGGGGGACAGGGACCGAGCAGTACTTC. Its translation: CASSLRGTGTEQYF. Supplemented by reference TRBV7-3 and TRBJ2-7, the full variable domain reads GAGVSQTPSNKVTEKGKYVELRCDPISGHTALYWYRQSLGQGPEFLIYFQGTGAADDSGLPNDRFFAVRPEGSVSTLKIQRTERGDSAVYLCASSLRGTGTEQYFGPGTRLTVT.

The chain couples TRBV19 to TRBJ1-2; D remains ambiguous. Trimming took off 5 bases at V and 3 bases at J, with 7 bases between the two ends. CDR1 is LNHDA and CDR2 is SQIVND in the germline V gene (reference sequence). The CDR3 length is 12 residues. CDR3 sequence: CASSVQDYGYTF. CDR3 nucleotide sequence: TGTGCCAGTAGTGTCCAGGACTATGGCTACACCTTC. Full variable domain (missing parts from reference TRBV19 and TRBJ1-2): DGGITQSPKYLFRKEGQNVTLSCEQNLNHDAMYWYRQDPGQGLRLIYYSQIVNDFQKGDIAEGYSVSREKKESFPLTVTSAQKNPTAFYLCASSVQDYGYTFGSGTRLTVV.

The chain is built from TRBV2 and TRBJ2-1; TRBD2 matches at 8 bases. This CDR3 region has 17 residues. Germline V CDR1 and CDR2: SNHLY, FYNNEI. Trimming took 6 bases from V and 3 from J; bases not matched to a gene: 13. In nucleotides, the CDR3 is TGTGCCAGCAGCGCGACCGAGCGGGAGTCAATCTACAATGAGCAGTTCTTC. Its translation is CASSATERESIYNEQFF.

In this sample, this clonotype turned up a few times. The V and J genes are TRBV4-3 and TRBJ1-1; tentatively, D is TRBD1 (6 bases). V gave up 1 base and J gave up 4 bases, with 16 bases separating them. The CDR3 runs to 16 residues. Looked up from germline, CDR1 is LGHNA and CDR2 is YSLEER. The CDR3 DNA reads as TGCGCCAGCAGCCAAGTTAGTCCGCTCAGGGGCACTGAAGCTTTCTTT. This codes for CASSQVSPLRGTEAFF.

This clonotype came up many times. This chain uses TRBV9 with TRBJ2-1; no definite D call. CDR1 and CDR2 from the germline V gene are SGDLS and YYNGEE. Trimming left V 4 bases short and J 2 bases short, with 7 bases between. The CDR3 is made up of 13 amino acids. DNA for the CDR3: TGTGCCAGCAGCCCCTTAGCCTACAATGAGCAGTTCTTC. Residues: CASSPLAYNEQFF.

This clonotype was detected ten times or more. The chain recombines TRBV7-8 with TRBJ1-5; D uncertain. Germline CDR1 and CDR2: SGHVS and FQNEAQ. This CDR3 region has 13 residues. Trimming left V 1 base short and J 5 bases short, with 6 bases between. The CDR3 coding sequence is TGTGCCAGCAGCTTAGTGTGGGATCAGCCCCAGCATTTT. Its protein is CASSLVWDQPQHF.

This clonotype was observed many times. J is TRBJ2-3 and V is TRBV18, with a tentative D call TRBD2 (6 bases). Germline assignment: CDR1 KGHSH and CDR2 LQKENI. CDR3 size: 14 residues. Trimming removed 4 bases at V and 2 bases at J, with 10 bases between. In DNA, the CDR3 is TGTGCCAGCTCACTAGGGACTCTCACAGATACGCAGTATTTT. Translating it yields CASSLGTLTDTQYF.

This clonotype appeared many times. This chain links TRBV3-1 with TRBJ1-4; D remains unclear. Germline assignment: CDR1 LGHDT and CDR2 YNNKEL (reference sequence). V was cut by 3 bases and J by 4 bases, with 9 bases left in between. The CDR3 is 14 amino acids. The CDR3 sequence: CASSHSGINEKLFF. As DNA, the CDR3 is TGTGCCAGCAGCCACTCGGGGATTAATGAAAAACTGTTTTTT.

This clonotype was detected ten times or more. V is TRBV7-9 and J is TRBJ1-1; D is unclear. This CDR3 is built from 12 residues. V shed 2 bases and J shed 3 bases, with 4 bases lying between them. Germline V gene lookup returns CDR1 SEHNR and CDR2 FQNEAQ (reference sequence). The CDR3 DNA reads as TGTGCCAGCAGCTTAACGGACACTGAAGCTTTCTTT. Protein sequence: CASSLTDTEAFF. The full variable domain, rest sourced from reference TRBV7-9 and TRBJ1-1, is DTGVSQNPRHKITKRGQNVTFRCDPISEHNRLYWYRQTLGQGPEFLTYFQNEAQLEKSRLLSDRFSAERPKGSFSTLEIQRTEQGDSAMYLCASSLTDTEAFFGQGTRLTVV.

This clonotype came up many times. This chain connects TRBV20-1 to TRBJ2-3; the D is unclear. With 7 bases removed from V and 5 bases from J, the gap between germline ends came to 16 bases. CDR3 length: 13 amino acids. Per the germline V gene, CDR1 is DFQATT and CDR2 is SNEGSKA (reference sequence). As DNA, the CDR3 is TGCAGTGATCTGGACGCCGATGGAGATACGCAGTATTTT. Translation gives CSDLDADGDTQYF.

This clonotype was recorded a few times. This chain joins TRBV18 and TRBJ2-1; no firm D call. V gave up 2 bases and J gave up 8 bases, with 19 bases separating them. CDR1 and CDR2 from the germline V gene are KGHSH and LQKENI. CDR3 size: 16 residues. The CDR3 sequence is CASSPLAGVLLDEQFF. CDR3 in DNA: TGTGCCAGCTCACCATTGGCTGGGGTTCTTTTGGATGAGCAGTTCTTC.

This clonotype was recorded at least ten times. The J gene is TRBJ2-2, the V gene TRBV7-2; no firm D call. CDR3 length: 13 amino acids. V was trimmed by 5 bases and J by 11 bases, leaving 15 bases between them. Germline V lookup: CDR1 SGHTA, CDR2 FQGNSA. For the CDR3, the DNA is TGTGCCAGCAGCACCCGTCGGTCTGTTGAGCTGTTTTTT. It encodes CASSTRRSVELFF. Full variable domain (missing parts from reference TRBV7-2 and TRBJ2-2): GAGVSQSPSNKVTEKGKDVELRCDPISGHTALYWYRQSLGQGLEFLIYFQGNSAPDKSGLPSDRFSAERTGGSVSTLTIQRTQQEDSAVYLCASSTRRSVELFFGEGSRLTVL.

V usage is TRBV28 and J usage is TRBJ1-3; tentatively, D is TRBD1 (5 bases). This CDR3 is 16 amino acids long. V was trimmed by 4 bases and J by 2 bases, leaving 15 bases between them. CDR1 and CDR2 (germline): MDHEN, SYDVKM. The CDR3 sequence is CASSSLGLITGNTIYF. The CDR3 DNA follows: TGTGCCAGCAGTTCCCTGGGACTTATCACTGGAAACACCATATATTTT.

This clonotype was counted ten times or more. The genes are TRBV2 and TRBJ2-7, with 7 bases fitting TRBD1. This CDR3 is 14 amino acids long. Trimming took 8 bases from V and 5 from J; bases not matched to a gene: 12. Germline V gene lookup returns CDR1 SNHLY and CDR2 FYNNEI. CDR3 sequence: CASLNDRAGNEQYF. The CDR3 DNA reads as TGTGCCAGCCTAAACGACAGGGCGGGTAACGAGCAGTACTTC.

The rearrangement joins TRBV12-3 or TRBV12-4 to TRBJ1-2, with D possibly matching TRBD1 (6 bases). V gave up 1 base and J gave up 8 bases, with 11 bases separating them. The length of the CDR3 is 13 residues. In nucleotides, the CDR3 is TGTGCCAGCAGTTTAGTCCAGGGGCACGGCTACACCTTC. Translation gives CASSLVQGHGYTF.

This clonotype was observed many times. The V gene is TRBV29-1, the J gene TRBJ2-5; D gene ambiguous. The CDR3 has 12 residues. Trimming left V 4 bases short and J 5 bases short, with 11 bases between. The germline V gene encodes CDR1 SQVTM and CDR2 ANQGSEA. The CDR3 nucleotides read TGCAGCGTTGTAAGCACTGGGGAGACCCAGTACTTC. Protein product: CSVVSTGETQYF.

Ten or more counts support this clonotype. The chain has TRBV7-9 and TRBJ1-5; unclear D gene. Germline CDR1 SEHNR, CDR2 FQNEAQ (reference sequence). Trimming removed 5 bases from V and 11 bases from J, with 13 bases in between. The CDR3 is 12 amino acids. The CDR3 region is CASSPAGMAQHF. The CDR3, as DNA: TGTGCCAGCAGCCCCGCGGGAATGGCCCAGCATTTT.

This clonotype was seen at least ten times. V and J are TRBV7-7 and TRBJ2-5; D tentatively fits TRBD1 or TRBD2 (5 bases each). Germline V lookup: CDR1 SSHAT, CDR2 FNYEAQ (reference sequence). V lost 3 bases and J lost 5, with 10 bases in between. The CDR3 totals 13 residues. CDR3 DNA sequence: TGTGCCAGCAGCTTGTTGGGGGTTGAGACCCAGTACTTC. This translates into CASSLLGVETQYF. Combining the CDR3 with reference TRBV7-7 and TRBJ2-5 gives the whole variable domain GAGVSQSPRYKVTKRGQDVTLRCDPISSHATLYWYQQALGQGPEFLTYFNYEAQPDKSGLPSDRFSAERPEGSISTLTIQRTEQRDSAMYRCASSLLGVETQYFGPGTRLLVL.

V is TRBV7-9 and J is TRBJ1-2; 8 nucleotides match TRBD1. The CDR3 has 13 amino acids. Germline V gives CDR1 SEHNR, CDR2 FQNEAQ (reference sequence). Losses at the gene ends were 4 bases for V and 10 bases for J; bases not matched to a gene: 8. The CDR3 DNA reads TGTGCCAGCAGCTCCGGACAGGGAACTGTCTACACCTTC. This codes for CASSSGQGTVYTF.

Points on this clonotype: This sequence may be a read error, since a much larger clone differs from it by one base. The V and J genes are TRBV6-2 or TRBV6-3 and TRBJ2-1, with D uncertain. This CDR3 is 14 amino acids long. Germline V CDR1 and CDR2: MNHEY, SVGEGT. V lost 0 bases, J lost 4 bases, and 7 bases lay in between. The CDR3 DNA reads as TGTGCCAGCAGTTACTCGATTGTATACAATGAGCAGTTCTTC. Residues: CASSYSIVYNEQFF.

This clonotype was seen ten or more times. The chain couples TRBV5-1 to TRBJ2-7, with 8 bases identical to TRBD2. CDR1 SGHRS and CDR2 YFSETQ come from the germline V gene. J gave up 4 bases and V 2 bases, and 5 bases lay outside the gene matches. The CDR3 spans 14 residues. This chain's CDR3 is CASSFSGNGYEQYF. DNA of the CDR3: TGCGCCAGCAGCTTTAGCGGGAATGGGTACGAGCAGTACTTC.

The V call is TRBV7-9, the J call TRBJ2-3; TRBD1 matches 8 bases. The CDR3 is 15 residues long. V was clipped by 7 bases and J by 1 base; unmatched bases: 7. The V gene's germline CDR1 is SEHNR and CDR2 FQNEAQ (reference sequence). The CDR3 loop is CASIRTGRGTDTQYF. CDR3 bases: TGTGCCAGCATCCGGACAGGGCGGGGCACAGATACGCAGTATTTT.

Many counts were recorded for this clonotype. This chain links TRBV2 with TRBJ1-2, with TRBD1 matching over 7 bases. This CDR3 is 14 amino acids long. Germline assignment: CDR1 SNHLY and CDR2 FYNNEI. J was trimmed by 4 bases and V by 1 base; bases with no gene match: 3. This CDR3 reads CASSEDRDSYGYTF. The DNA for the CDR3 is TGTGCCAGCAGTGAAGATCGGGACAGCTATGGCTACACCTTC.

This clonotype occurred many times. This sequence joins TRBV2 and TRBJ2-3; TRBD2 matches at 7 bases. V dropped 3 bases and J dropped 4; count of bases not matched to a gene: 10. CDR3 size: 16 residues. Germline CDR1 SNHLY, CDR2 FYNNEI. CDR3 nucleotides: TGTGCCAGCAGTGACCCGGGACTATCTCTGCCAGATACGCAGTATTTT. Protein product: CASSDPGLSLPDTQYF.